This entry lists 11 T cell receptor beta chains sequenced from one sample in a study of shared clonotypes between healthy human individuals. The table came from immunoSEQ multiplex PCR; TCRdb's copy has only in-frame clones and leaves some out. The table shows about 2.1 million clones, with just over 90% occurring only once. The naive CD8 subset, CD45RO-negative cells positively selected for CCR7, excluded terminally differentiated effector memory CD45RA+ cells. The sample was naive CD8+ T cells from PBMCs. These receptors all stem from a man aged 18 to 30 in good health. Some clones in this sample may be carry-over from other donors' samples.

J is TRBJ2-1 and V is TRBV7-3; D is ambiguous. Germline V gene data show CDR1 as SGHTA and CDR2 as FQGTGA. V lost 0 bases and J 2 bases, leaving 8 bases between the germline ends. The CDR3 consists of 15 residues. The CDR3 DNA reads as TGTGCCAGCAGCTTAACAGGGCTACCCTACAATGAGCAGTTCTTC. It codes for CASSLTGLPYNEQFF.

This rearrangement joins TRBV15 to TRBJ2-1; D remains ambiguous. Germline loops: CDR1 LNHNV, CDR2 YYDKDF (reference sequence). The CDR3 consists of 12 residues. Trimming removed 3 bases from V and 6 bases from J, with 6 bases in between. The CDR3 bases are TGTGCCACCAGCAGTAGGGTCAATGAGCAGTTCTTC. Protein product: CATSSRVNEQFF.

V gene TRBV13 combines with J gene TRBJ2-3; 8 nucleotides match TRBD2. The CDR3 is 19 residues long. Germline lookup yields CDR1 PRHDT and CDR2 FYEKMQ (reference sequence). Germline trimming cut 5 bases from V and 5 bases from J; bases unmatched to any gene: 21. The CDR3 coding sequence is TGTGCCAGCAGCACTCCATTCGCTACTCGAAGGGCGGGAGGAGATACGCAGTATTTT. This sequence encodes CASSTPFATRRAGGDTQYF.

This chain connects TRBV27 to TRBJ1-5; 7 bases agree with TRBD1. CDR1 is MNHEY and CDR2 is SMNVEV in the germline V gene (reference sequence). V lost 5 bases to trimming and J lost 1 base; unmatched junction nucleotides: 8. CDR3 length equals 16 residues. The CDR3 bases are TGTGCCAGCAGTCCAATCACAGGGGAGAGCAATCAGCCCCAGCATTTT. This sequence encodes CASSPITGESNQPQHF.

The chain's CDR3 is CASSQATGTSFGEQFF. CDR3 coding DNA: TGCGCCAGCAGCCAAGCAACCGGGACTAGCTTTGGAGAGCAGTTCTTC. The rearrangement joins TRBV4-3 to TRBJ2-1; 9 bases match TRBD2. The CDR3 extends over 16 amino acids. CDR1 is LGHNA, CDR2 YSLEER, per germline. The ends lost 1 base at V and 10 bases at J; junction bases unmatched: 11.

J is TRBJ2-7 and V is TRBV30; D is possibly TRBD1 (6 bases). Trimming left V 0 bases short and J 2 bases short, with 11 bases between. Germline V gives CDR1 GTSNPN, CDR2 SVGIG (reference sequence). This CDR3 is 14 amino acids long. This CDR3 is CAWSVTGLAYEQYF. The CDR3 DNA sequence: TGTGCCTGGAGTGTAACAGGGCTGGCCTACGAGCAGTACTTC.

The rearrangement joins TRBV27 to TRBJ1-2; D gene uncertain. This CDR3 comprises 15 residues. Germline CDR1 MNHEY, CDR2 SMNVEV (reference sequence). Trimming shortened V by 6 bases and J by 4 bases, and 18 bases separated the two germline ends. The CDR3 reads CASSPRVGSVYGYTF. Here the CDR3 DNA reads TGTGCCAGCAGCCCAAGGGTGGGCAGCGTCTATGGCTACACCTTC.

The chain couples TRBV30 to TRBJ1-5, with 7 bases fitting TRBD1. J gave up 6 bases and V 2 bases, and 4 bases lay outside the gene matches. This CDR3 is 13 amino acids long. In germline, CDR1 is GTSNPN, CDR2 SVGIG (reference sequence). The CDR3 region is CAWSPGGTQPQHF. In DNA form, the CDR3 reads TGTGCCTGGAGTCCAGGGGGGACTCAGCCCCAGCATTTT.

To note about this clone: This same CDR3 is encoded by further DNA sequences in the sample. This chain joins TRBV28 and TRBJ1-1; D unclear. The CDR3 totals 11 residues. CDR1 and CDR2 (germline): MDHEN, SYDVKM. V dropped 5 bases and J dropped 5 bases, with 6 bases sitting between them. CDR3 DNA: TGTGCCAGCAGTCCTTCTACTGAAGCTTTCTTT. Translating it yields CASSPSTEAFF.

The chain combines TRBV28 with TRBJ2-1, with a weak D call TRBD2 (6 bases). The V gene's germline CDR1 is MDHEN and CDR2 SYDVKM. This CDR3 has 14 amino acids. V was cut by 7 bases and J by 5 bases, with 15 bases left in between. The CDR3 region is CASIPPAGHNEQFF. The CDR3 region has the DNA TGTGCCAGCATACCCCCCGCGGGACACAATGAGCAGTTCTTC.

A word on this clone: As the CDR3 is not closed by the conserved phenylalanine or tryptophan, this likely results from a read error. The rearrangement links TRBV6-1 to TRBJ2-7, with TRBD2 matching over 7 bases. The trim removed 2 bases at V and 3 bases at J, leaving 4 bases unmatched. CDR3 length equals 14 residues. From germline, CDR1 is MNHNS and CDR2 SASEGT. CDR3 residues: CASSESGGSYEQYL. Written as DNA, the CDR3 is TGTGCCAGCAGTGAATCGGGCGGGAGCTACGAGCAGTACCTC.